This entry lists 8 T cell receptor beta chains sequenced from one sample in a study of blood T cells in healthy people across ages. Sample-barcoded 5' priming and a J-beta primer mix drove a second PCR of roughly 7 to 11 cycles. In TCRdb, the 5' RACE reads were re-called with MiXCR into one record per CDR3 protein. The data hold roughly 700,000 distinct CDR3 sequences, with more than 40% observed a single time. Sequenced input: blood. These TCRs come from an older woman in good health.

The chain links TRBV2 to TRBJ2-7; 11 bases are a match to TRBD2. The CDR3 extends over 16 amino acids. CDR1 SNHLY and CDR2 FYNNEI come from the germline V gene. The V and J ends lost 3 bases and 2 bases, in that order; junction bases with no gene match: 6. The CDR3 reads CASSDGTSGPTYEQYF. The CDR3 nucleotides are TGTGCCAGCAGTGACGGGACTAGCGGTCCCACCTACGAGCAGTACTTC.

In its sample, this clonotype was seen a few times. This chain connects TRBV5-1 to TRBJ1-1; D might be TRBD1 (5 bases). CDR3 size: 14 residues. V gave up 0 bases and J gave up 7 bases, with 13 bases separating them. Per germline, CDR1 SGHRS and CDR2 YFSETQ. CDR3 sequence (DNA): TGCGCCAGCAGCTTGGTAGGGGAAGGCGATGAAGCTTTCTTT. Protein product: CASSLVGEGDEAFF. The variable domain in full, completed from reference TRBV5-1 and TRBJ1-1, reads KAGVTQTPRYLIKTRGQQVTLSCSPISGHRSVSWYQQTPGQGLQFLFEYFSETQRNKGNFPGRFSGRQFSNSRSEMNVSTLELGDSALYLCASSLVGEGDEAFFGQGTRLTVV.

J is TRBJ2-1 and V is TRBV7-3, with 9 bases aligning to TRBD2. CDR1 is SGHTA and CDR2 is FQGTGA in the germline V gene. The CDR3 has 15 residues. V lost 2 bases to trimming and J lost 5 bases; unmatched junction nucleotides: 4. The CDR3 nucleotides read TGTGCCAGCAGCTTAGCTAGCGGGATAGACAATGAGCAGTTCTTC. Protein product: CASSLASGIDNEQFF.

This clonotype has just a few counts. The chain is built from TRBV29-1 and TRBJ2-7; possible D gene TRBD2, 6 bases. There are 15 residues in the CDR3. Germline CDR1 is SQVTM and CDR2 is ANQGSEA. V was cut by 2 bases and J by 4 bases, with 18 bases left in between. The CDR3 sequence: CSVESGPGTLYEQYF. The CDR3 DNA sequence: TGCAGCGTTGAATCCGGCCCCGGGACTCTGTACGAGCAGTACTTC.

The chain couples TRBV10-3 to TRBJ1-6; D uncertain. V shed 4 bases and J shed 5 bases, with 9 bases lying between them. Germline-derived CDR1 and CDR2 are ENHRY and SYGVKD. CDR3 length: 14 amino acids. The CDR3 DNA reads TGTGCCATCAGTGCCCGAAGCCATAATTCACCCCTCCACTTT. Translation gives CAISARSHNSPLHF.

The chain carries TRBV20-1 and TRBJ2-7; the match to TRBD1 covers 7 bases. The J call may be incorrect, as the DNA end agrees better with TRBJ2-5. In germline, CDR1 is DFQATT, CDR2 SNEGSKA (reference sequence). The CDR3 is 13 residues long. The CDR3 region is CSATLTGWETQYF. The CDR3 nucleotides read TGCAGTGCTACTCTGACAGGGTGGGAGACCCAGTACTTC.

In its sample, this clonotype was seen a few times. The rearrangement links TRBV6-5 to TRBJ2-3; D unclear. This CDR3 comprises 13 residues. Germline CDR1 is MNHEY and CDR2 is SVGAGI. V lost 5 bases and J lost 3, with 9 bases in between. In nucleotides, the CDR3 is TGTGCCAGCAGTGACGATCGTACAGATACGCAGTATTTT. This gives the protein CASSDDRTDTQYF.

On this clonotype: Given a much more abundant clone one base away, this may be a read error. The rearrangement links TRBV24-1 to TRBJ2-5; tentatively, D is TRBD1 or TRBD2 (5 bases each). In germline, CDR1 is KGHDR, CDR2 SFDVKD. V gave up 9 bases and J gave up 13 bases, with 17 bases separating them. The CDR3 runs to 11 residues. The CDR3 reads CATCGGDERYF. The CDR3 region has the DNA TGTGCCACCTGTGGGGGTGATGAGCGGTACTTC.